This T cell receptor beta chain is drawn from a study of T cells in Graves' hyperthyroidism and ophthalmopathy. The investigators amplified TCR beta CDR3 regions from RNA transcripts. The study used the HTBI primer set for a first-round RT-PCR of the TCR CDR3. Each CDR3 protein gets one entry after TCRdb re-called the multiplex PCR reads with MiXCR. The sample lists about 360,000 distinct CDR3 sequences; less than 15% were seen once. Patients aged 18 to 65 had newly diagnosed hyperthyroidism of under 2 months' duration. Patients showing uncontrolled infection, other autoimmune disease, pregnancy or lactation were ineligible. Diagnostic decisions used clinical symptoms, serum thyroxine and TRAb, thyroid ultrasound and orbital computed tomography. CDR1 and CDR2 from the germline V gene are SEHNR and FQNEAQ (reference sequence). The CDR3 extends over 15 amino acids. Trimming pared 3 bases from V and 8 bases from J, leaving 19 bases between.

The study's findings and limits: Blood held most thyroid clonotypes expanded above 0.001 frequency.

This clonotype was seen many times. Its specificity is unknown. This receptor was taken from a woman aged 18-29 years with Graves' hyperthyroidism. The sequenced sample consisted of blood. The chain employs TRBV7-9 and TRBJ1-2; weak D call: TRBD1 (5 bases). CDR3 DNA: TGTGCCAGCAGCTTCCTTCTAGAGGGGCTGGCCGGCTACACCTTC. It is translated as CASSFLLEGLAGYTF.